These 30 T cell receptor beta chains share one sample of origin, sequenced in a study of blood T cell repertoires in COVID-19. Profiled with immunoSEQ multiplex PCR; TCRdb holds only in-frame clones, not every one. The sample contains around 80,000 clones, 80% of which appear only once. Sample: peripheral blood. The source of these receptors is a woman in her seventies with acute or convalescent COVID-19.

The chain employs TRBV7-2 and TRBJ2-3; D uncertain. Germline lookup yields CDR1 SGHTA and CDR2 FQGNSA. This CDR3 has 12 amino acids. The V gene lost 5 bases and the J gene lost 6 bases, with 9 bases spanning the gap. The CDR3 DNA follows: TGTGCCAGCAGCCTCTATTCGGATACGCAGTATTTT. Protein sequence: CASSLYSDTQYF.

The CDR3, as DNA: TGTGCCAGTACCCGACCAGGCAGGGGGCGCACCGGGGAGCTGTTTTTT. Translating it yields CASTRPGRGRTGELFF. The V gene is TRBV19, the J gene TRBJ2-2; TRBD1 matches at 8 bases. Germline assignment: CDR1 LNHDA and CDR2 SQIVND (reference sequence). The length of the CDR3 is 16 residues. J lost 4 bases, V lost 7 bases, and 11 bases had no gene match.

CDR3 protein: CASSLSSWTGAYENYGYTF. Written as DNA, the CDR3 is TGTGCCAGCAGCCTCTCCTCTTGGACAGGGGCCTATGAAAACTATGGCTACACCTTC. The chain uses TRBV5-4 and TRBJ1-2; TRBD1 matches 9 bases. Germline CDR1 is SGHNT and CDR2 is YYREEE (reference sequence). This CDR3 has 19 amino acids. J lost 2 bases, V lost 4 bases, and 18 bases had no gene match.

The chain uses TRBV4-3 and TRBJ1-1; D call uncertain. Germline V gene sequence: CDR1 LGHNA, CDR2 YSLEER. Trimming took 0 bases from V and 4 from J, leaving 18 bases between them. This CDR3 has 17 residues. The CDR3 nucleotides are TGCGCCAGCAGCCAAGATTTCATTCGGGGTGTGGGCACTGAAGCTTTCTTT. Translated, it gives CASSQDFIRGVGTEAFF.

This CDR3 is CASSLGQGNNQPQHF. Here the CDR3 DNA reads TGTGCCAGCAGTCTCGGACAGGGGAACAATCAGCCCCAGCATTTT. The rearrangement uses TRBV6-5 and TRBJ1-5; 9 nucleotides match TRBD1. V dropped 5 bases and J dropped 3; count of bases not matched to a gene: 5. The germline CDR1 and CDR2 sequences are MNHEY and SVGAGI. The CDR3 is made up of 15 amino acids.

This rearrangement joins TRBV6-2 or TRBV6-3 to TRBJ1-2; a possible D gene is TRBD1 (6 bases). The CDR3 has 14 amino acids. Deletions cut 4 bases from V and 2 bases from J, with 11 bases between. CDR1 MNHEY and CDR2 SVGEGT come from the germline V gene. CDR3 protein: CASSSQTGNYGYTF. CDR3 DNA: TGTGCCAGCAGTTCACAGACAGGAAACTATGGCTACACCTTC.

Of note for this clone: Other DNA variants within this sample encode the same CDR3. This CDR3 is CASSILTDNEQFF. In nucleotides, the CDR3 is TGTGCCAGTAGTATTCTAACAGACAATGAGCAGTTCTTC. The genes are TRBV19 and TRBJ2-1, with D unresolved. This CDR3 is built from 13 residues. In germline, CDR1 is LNHDA, CDR2 SQIVND (reference sequence). V shed 3 bases and J shed 5 bases, with 8 bases lying between them. Variable domain in full (rest from reference TRBV19 and TRBJ2-1): DGGITQSPKYLFRKEGQNVTLSCEQNLNHDAMYWYRQDPGQGLRLIYYSQIVNDFQKGDIAEGYSVSREKKESFPLTVTSAQKNPTAFYLCASSILTDNEQFFGPGTRLTVL.

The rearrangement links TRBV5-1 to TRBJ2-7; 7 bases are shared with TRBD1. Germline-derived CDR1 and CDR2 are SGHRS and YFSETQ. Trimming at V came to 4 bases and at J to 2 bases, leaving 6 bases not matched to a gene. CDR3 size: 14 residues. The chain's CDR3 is CASSPPTGAYEQYF. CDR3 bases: TGCGCCAGCAGCCCACCTACAGGGGCCTACGAGCAGTACTTC.

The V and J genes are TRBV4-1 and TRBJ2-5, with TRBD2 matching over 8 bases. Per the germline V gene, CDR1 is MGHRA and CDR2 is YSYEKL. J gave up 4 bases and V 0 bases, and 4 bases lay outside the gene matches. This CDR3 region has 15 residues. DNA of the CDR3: TGCGCCAGCAGCCAAGATCAGCGGGGGCGAGAGACCCAGTACTTC. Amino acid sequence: CASSQDQRGRETQYF.

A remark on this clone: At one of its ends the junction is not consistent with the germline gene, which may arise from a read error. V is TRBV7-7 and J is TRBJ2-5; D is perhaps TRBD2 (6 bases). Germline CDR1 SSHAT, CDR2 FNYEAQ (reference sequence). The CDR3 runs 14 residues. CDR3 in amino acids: CASSFSTSGESQYF. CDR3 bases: TGTGCCAGCAGCTTCTCGACCTCGGGAGAGAGCCAGTACTTC.

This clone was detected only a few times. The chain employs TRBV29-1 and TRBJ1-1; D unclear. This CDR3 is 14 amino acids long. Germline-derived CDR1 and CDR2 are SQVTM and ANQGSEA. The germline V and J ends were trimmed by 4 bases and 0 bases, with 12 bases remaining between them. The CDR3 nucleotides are TGCAGCGTTGTGCCCGACACCGTGAACACTGAAGCTTTCTTT. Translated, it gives CSVVPDTVNTEAFF.

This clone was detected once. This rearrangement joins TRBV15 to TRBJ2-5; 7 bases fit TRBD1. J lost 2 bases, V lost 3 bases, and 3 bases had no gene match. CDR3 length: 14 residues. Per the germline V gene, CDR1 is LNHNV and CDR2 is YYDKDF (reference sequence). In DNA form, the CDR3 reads TGTGCCACCAGCAGGACAGGGAATCAAGAGACCCAGTACTTC. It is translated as CATSRTGNQETQYF.

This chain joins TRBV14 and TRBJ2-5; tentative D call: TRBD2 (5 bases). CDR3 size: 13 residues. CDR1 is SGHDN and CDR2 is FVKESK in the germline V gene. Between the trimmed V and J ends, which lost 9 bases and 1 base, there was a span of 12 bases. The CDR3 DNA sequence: TGTGCCAGTTCGACGGGGAGCCAAGAGACCCAGTACTTC. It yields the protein CASSTGSQETQYF.

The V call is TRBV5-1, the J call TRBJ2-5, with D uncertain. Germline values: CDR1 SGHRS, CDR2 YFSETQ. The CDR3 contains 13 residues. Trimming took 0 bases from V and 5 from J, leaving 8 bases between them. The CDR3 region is CASSLVPEETQYF. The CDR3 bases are TGCGCCAGCAGCTTGGTCCCCGAGGAGACCCAGTACTTC.

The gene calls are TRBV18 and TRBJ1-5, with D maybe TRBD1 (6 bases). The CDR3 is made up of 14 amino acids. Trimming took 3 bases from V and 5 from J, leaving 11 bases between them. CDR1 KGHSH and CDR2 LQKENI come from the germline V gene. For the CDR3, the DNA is TGTGCCAGCTCACCCCCGCCAGGGGATCAGCCCCAGCATTTT. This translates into CASSPPPGDQPQHF.

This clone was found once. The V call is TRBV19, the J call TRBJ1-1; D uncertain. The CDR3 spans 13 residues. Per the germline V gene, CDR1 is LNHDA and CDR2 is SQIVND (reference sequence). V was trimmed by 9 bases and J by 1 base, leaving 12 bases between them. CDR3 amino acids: CASLRSPNTEAFF. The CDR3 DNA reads TGTGCCAGCCTACGGTCACCGAACACTGAAGCTTTCTTT.

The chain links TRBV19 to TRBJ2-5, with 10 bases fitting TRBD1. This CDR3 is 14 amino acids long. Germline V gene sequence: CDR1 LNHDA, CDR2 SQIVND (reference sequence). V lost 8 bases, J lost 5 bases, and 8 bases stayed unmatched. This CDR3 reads CASGDRGRGETQYF. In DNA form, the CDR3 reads TGTGCCAGTGGGGACAGGGGACGGGGGGAGACCCAGTACTTC.

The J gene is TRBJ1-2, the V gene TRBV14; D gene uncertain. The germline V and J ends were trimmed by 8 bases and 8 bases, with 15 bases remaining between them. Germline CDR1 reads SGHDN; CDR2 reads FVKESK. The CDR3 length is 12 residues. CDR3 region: CASAREVGGYTF. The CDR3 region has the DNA TGTGCCAGCGCCCGGGAGGTCGGGGGCTACACCTTC.

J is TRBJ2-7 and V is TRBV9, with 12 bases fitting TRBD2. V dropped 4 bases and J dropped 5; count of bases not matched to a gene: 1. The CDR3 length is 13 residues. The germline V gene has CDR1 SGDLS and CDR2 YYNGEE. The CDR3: CASSRTSGDEQYF. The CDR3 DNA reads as TGTGCCAGCAGCCGGACTAGCGGGGACGAGCAGTACTTC.

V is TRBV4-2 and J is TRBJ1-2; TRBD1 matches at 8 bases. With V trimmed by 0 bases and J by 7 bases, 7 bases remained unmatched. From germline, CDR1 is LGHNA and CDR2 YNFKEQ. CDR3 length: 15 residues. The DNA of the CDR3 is TGTGCCAGCAGCCAAGATCAGGGGGCCTTTGGTGGCTACACCTTC. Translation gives CASSQDQGAFGGYTF.

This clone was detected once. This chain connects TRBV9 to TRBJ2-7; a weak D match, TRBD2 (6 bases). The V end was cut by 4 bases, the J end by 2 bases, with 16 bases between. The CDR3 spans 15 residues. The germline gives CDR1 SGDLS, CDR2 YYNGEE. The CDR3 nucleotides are TGTGCCAGCAGCCCCGGTGGAGGGGCCACCTACGAGCAGTACTTC. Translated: CASSPGGGATYEQYF.

CDR3 region: CASSLDRAKGYTF. The CDR3 DNA follows: TGTGCCAGCAGCTTAGACAGGGCGAAAGGCTACACCTTC. The rearrangement joins TRBV7-2 to TRBJ1-2; TRBD1 is a possible D gene (6 bases). The V gene's germline CDR1 is SGHTA and CDR2 FQGNSA. V was cut by 1 base and J by 8 bases, with 11 bases left in between. The CDR3 loop spans 13 amino acids. Full variable domain (rest looked up from reference TRBV7-2 and TRBJ1-2): GAGVSQSPSNKVTEKGKDVELRCDPISGHTALYWYRQSLGQGLEFLIYFQGNSAPDKSGLPSDRFSAERTGGSVSTLTIQRTQQEDSAVYLCASSLDRAKGYTFGSGTRLTVV.

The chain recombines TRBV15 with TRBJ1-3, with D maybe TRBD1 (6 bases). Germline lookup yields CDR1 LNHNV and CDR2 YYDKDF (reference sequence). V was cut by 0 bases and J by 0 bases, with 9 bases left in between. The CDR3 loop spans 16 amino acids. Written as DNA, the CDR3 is TGTGCCACCAGCAGAGAAGGACAGCCCTCTGGAAACACCATATATTTT. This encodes CATSREGQPSGNTIYF.

DNA for the CDR3: TGTGCCATCAGCCTTAGCGGGGGGGCGGATACGCAGTATTTT. This encodes CAISLSGGADTQYF. V and J are TRBV10-3 and TRBJ2-3, with 11 bases fitting TRBD2. Per germline, CDR1 ENHRY and CDR2 SYGVKD. The CDR3 runs 14 residues. V lost 6 bases, J lost 6 bases, and 5 bases stayed unmatched.

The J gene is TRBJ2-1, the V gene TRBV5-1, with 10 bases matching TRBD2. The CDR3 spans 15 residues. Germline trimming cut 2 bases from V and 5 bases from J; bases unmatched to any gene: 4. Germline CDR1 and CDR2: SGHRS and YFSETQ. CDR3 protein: CASSLQLAGNNEQFF. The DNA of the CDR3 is TGCGCCAGCAGCTTACAACTAGCGGGAAACAATGAGCAGTTCTTC.

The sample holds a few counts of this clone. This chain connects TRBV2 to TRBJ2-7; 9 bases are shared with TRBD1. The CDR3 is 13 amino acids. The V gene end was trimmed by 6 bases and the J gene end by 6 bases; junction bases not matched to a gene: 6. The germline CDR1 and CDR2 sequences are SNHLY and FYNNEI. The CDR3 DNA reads TGTGCCAGCAGGGACAGGGGAGGGGGCGAGCAGTACTTC. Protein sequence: CASRDRGGGEQYF.

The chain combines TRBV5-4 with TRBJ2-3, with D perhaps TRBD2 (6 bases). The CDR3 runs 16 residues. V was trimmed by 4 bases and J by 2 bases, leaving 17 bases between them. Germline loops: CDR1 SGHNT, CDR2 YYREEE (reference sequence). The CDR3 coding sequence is TGTGCCAGCAGCGGGGGGAGGCTGGGACTCACAGATACGCAGTATTTT. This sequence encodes CASSGGRLGLTDTQYF.

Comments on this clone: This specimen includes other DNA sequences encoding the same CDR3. CDR3 nucleotides: TGTGCCAGCAGCTTAAGCGGGAACACTGAAGCTTTCTTT. Its translation: CASSLSGNTEAFF. The chain recombines TRBV7-2 with TRBJ1-1, with D unclear. The germline V gene encodes CDR1 SGHTA and CDR2 FQGNSA. Trimming pared 2 bases from V and 1 base from J, leaving 5 bases between. CDR3 length: 13 amino acids.

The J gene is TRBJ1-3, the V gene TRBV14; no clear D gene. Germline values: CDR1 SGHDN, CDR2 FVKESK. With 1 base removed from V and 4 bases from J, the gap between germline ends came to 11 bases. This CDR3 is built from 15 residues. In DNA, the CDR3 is TGTGCCAGCAGCCAAGGTTGGGGAGTCGGAAACACCATATATTTT. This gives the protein CASSQGWGVGNTIYF.

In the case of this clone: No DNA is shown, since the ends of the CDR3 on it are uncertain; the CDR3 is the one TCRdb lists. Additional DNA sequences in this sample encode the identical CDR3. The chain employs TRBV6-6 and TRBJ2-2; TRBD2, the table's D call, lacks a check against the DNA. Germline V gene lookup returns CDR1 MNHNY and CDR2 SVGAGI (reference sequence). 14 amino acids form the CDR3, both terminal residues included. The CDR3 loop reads CASSSSRGTGELFF.